What follows are 20 T cell receptor beta chains derived from one specimen sequenced in a study of blood T cell repertoires in COVID-19. Method: immunoSEQ multiplex PCR; TCRdb's copy keeps in-frame clones and lacks some. The repertoire holds about 260,000 clones, about 86% seen once, with approximately 4.3% in the top ten. Sequenced: PBMCs or T cells enriched from blood (not recorded which). Receptors originate from a man younger than 45 with acute COVID-19.

As concerns this clone: At one end the junction does not follow the germline gene, possibly because of a read error. The J gene is TRBJ1-2, the V gene TRBV9, with no clear D. Germline loops: CDR1 SGDLS, CDR2 YYNGEE. The CDR3 consists of 10 residues. The CDR3 DNA reads as TGTGCCAGCAGCCCAGGAAGGTTCGGCTTC. This encodes CASSPGRFGF.

This rearrangement joins TRBV6-4 to TRBJ2-2; 9 bases line up with TRBD2. The CDR3 has 15 amino acids. Germline-derived CDR1 and CDR2 are MRHNA and SNTAGT. V dropped 4 bases and J dropped 6; count of bases not matched to a gene: 6. CDR3 in amino acids: CASSAGLAAPGELFF. The CDR3 coding sequence is TGTGCCAGCAGTGCGGGACTAGCCGCCCCCGGGGAGCTGTTTTTT.

This sequence joins TRBV7-9 and TRBJ2-6, with D unclear. V lost 3 bases to trimming and J lost 1 base, with 4 bases between them. Looked up from germline, CDR1 is SEHNR and CDR2 is FQNEAQ (reference sequence). The CDR3 is 14 residues long. The CDR3 is CASSLSSGANVLTF. The CDR3 coding sequence is TGTGCCAGCAGCTTGTCGTCTGGGGCCAACGTCCTGACTTTC.

This chain joins TRBV24-1 and TRBJ2-1, with D tentatively TRBD2 (6 bases). This CDR3 has 16 residues. Trimming removed 3 bases from V and 0 bases from J, with 11 bases in between. Germline V gene lookup returns CDR1 KGHDR and CDR2 SFDVKD. CDR3 residues: CATSDSRRGSYNEQFF. The CDR3 coding sequence is TGTGCCACCAGTGATAGTCGGCGGGGCTCCTACAATGAGCAGTTCTTC.

The CDR3 spells CASRQGGSKNTIYF. CDR3 sequence (DNA): TGTGCCAGCAGGCAAGGGGGATCAAAAAACACCATATATTTT. V and J are TRBV6-5 and TRBJ1-3, with D tentatively TRBD1 (6 bases). The CDR3 is 14 amino acids. The germline CDR1 and CDR2 sequences are MNHEY and SVGAGI. The V end lost 6 bases, the J end lost 6 bases, and 15 bases lay between the germline ends.

Note on this clone: One end of the junction varies from germline; a read error may be responsible. The chain carries TRBV7-2 and TRBJ1-5; 10 nucleotides line up with TRBD1. Germline lookup yields CDR1 SGHTA and CDR2 FQGNSA. The CDR3 has 15 amino acids. The DNA of the CDR3 is TGTGCCAGCAGTTTAGACAGGGGGCGTAATCAGCCCCAGCATTTT. This sequence encodes CASSLDRGRNQPQHF.

The chain recombines TRBV18 with TRBJ2-7, with TRBD1 identical over 10 bases. The ends lost 4 bases at V and 7 bases at J; junction bases unmatched: 4. Germline assignment: CDR1 KGHSH and CDR2 LQKENI. This CDR3 contains 13 residues. DNA of the CDR3: TGTGCCAGCTCACGCGGACAGGGGGTGGAGCAGTACGTC. Its protein is CASSRGQGVEQYV.

The rearrangement joins TRBV19 to TRBJ1-1; 9 positions match TRBD1. J lost 1 base, V lost 5 bases, and 8 bases had no gene match. Looked up from germline, CDR1 is LNHDA and CDR2 is SQIVND (reference sequence). This CDR3 has 16 residues. The CDR3 sequence is CASSPGQGRENTEAFF. CDR3 sequence (DNA): TGTGCCAGTAGTCCGGGACAGGGTCGCGAGAACACTGAAGCTTTCTTT.

The rearrangement joins TRBV4-1 to TRBJ1-2, with TRBD1 identical over 11 bases. Germline V gene sequence: CDR1 MGHRA, CDR2 YSYEKL. Trimming took 2 bases from V and 5 from J; bases not matched to a gene: 7. This CDR3 is 16 amino acids long. The CDR3 here is CASSQTGTGGVYGYTF. CDR3 in DNA: TGCGCCAGCAGCCAAACCGGGACAGGGGGAGTTTATGGCTACACCTTC.

This clone was observed a few times. The V and J genes are TRBV5-1 and TRBJ1-3; D may be TRBD1 (5 bases). Germline CDR1 reads SGHRS; CDR2 reads YFSETQ. Trimming stripped 4 bases from V and 0 bases from J, with 17 bases between. This CDR3 comprises 17 residues. This CDR3 reads CASSRDFFLPSGNTIYF. The CDR3 region has the DNA TGCGCCAGCAGCAGGGACTTTTTCCTCCCCTCTGGAAACACCATATATTTT.

The V gene is TRBV5-4, the J gene TRBJ1-1; tentatively, D is TRBD1 (6 bases). Germline V CDR1 and CDR2: SGHNT, YYREEE (reference sequence). The CDR3 runs 13 residues. Trimming shortened V by 6 bases and J by 5 bases, and 14 bases separated the two germline ends. The CDR3: CASNDGQSTEAFF. CDR3 DNA sequence: TGTGCCAGCAACGACGGACAGTCGACTGAAGCTTTCTTT.

The CDR3 here is CASSPSGVADTQYF. The CDR3 nucleotides read TGTGCCAGCAGCCCTAGCGGGGTGGCAGATACGCAGTATTTT. The genes are TRBV7-9 and TRBJ2-3; 9 bases agree with TRBD2. The CDR3 covers 14 residues. Unmatched junction bases numbered 4, after V lost 5 bases and J lost 4 bases. The germline V gene encodes CDR1 SEHNR and CDR2 FQNEAQ (reference sequence). Based on the CDR3 plus reference TRBV7-9 and TRBJ2-3, the full variable domain is DTGVSQNPRHKITKRGQNVTFRCDPISEHNRLYWYRQTLGQGPEFLTYFQNEAQLEKSRLLSDRFSAERPKGSFSTLEIQRTEQGDSAMYLCASSPSGVADTQYFGPGTRLTVL.

The genes are TRBV6-5 and TRBJ2-5; 9 bases match TRBD1. Losses at the gene ends were 4 bases for V and 4 bases for J; bases not matched to a gene: 7. The CDR3 runs 15 residues. The germline V gene has CDR1 MNHEY and CDR2 SVGAGI. CDR3 residues: CASSLKQGAGETQYF. CDR3 DNA sequence: TGTGCCAGCAGTTTAAAACAGGGGGCGGGAGAGACCCAGTACTTC.

The chain links TRBV13 to TRBJ2-5; 13 nucleotides agree with TRBD2. V trimming: 5 bases; J trimming: 5 bases; junction bases outside the gene matches: 8. Germline-derived CDR1 and CDR2 are PRHDT and FYEKMQ (reference sequence). CDR3 size: 16 residues. The CDR3 DNA reads TGTGCCAGCAGCCGACTTCGGACTAGCGGGAGTGAGACCCAGTACTTC. It codes for CASSRLRTSGSETQYF.

This chain links TRBV6-5 with TRBJ2-1; D is perhaps TRBD1 (5 bases). CDR1 is MNHEY, CDR2 SVGAGI, per germline. The V end lost 8 bases, the J end lost 2 bases, and 10 bases lay between the germline ends. This CDR3 comprises 13 residues. The CDR3 protein is CASDSVAYNEQFF. The CDR3 coding sequence is TGTGCCAGCGACAGTGTCGCCTACAATGAGCAGTTCTTC.

The chain is built from TRBV3-1 (or the pseudogene TRBV3-2) and TRBJ2-5; unclear D gene. Trimming cost V 1 base and J 5 bases, with 11 bases left between them. Looked up from germline, CDR1 is LGHDT and CDR2 is YNNKEL (reference sequence). There are 14 residues in the CDR3. CDR3 in DNA: TGTGCCAGCAGCCAAGCTTTGACTTCGGAGACCCAGTACTTC. Protein product: CASSQALTSETQYF.

This rearrangement joins TRBV5-4 to TRBJ2-1, with 9 bases identical to TRBD2. The CDR3 loop spans 14 amino acids. Germline V gene data show CDR1 as SGHNT and CDR2 as YYREEE (reference sequence). The junction had 8 bases not matched to a gene; V was cut back by 4 bases and J by 9 bases. CDR3 sequence (DNA): TGTGCCAGCAGCCGCGGGACTAGCCTTCTTGAGCAGTTCTTC. Encoded protein: CASSRGTSLLEQFF.

This sequence joins TRBV6-5 and TRBJ1-6; 7 bases match TRBD1. This CDR3 region has 14 residues. Germline trimming cut 2 bases from V and 9 bases from J; bases unmatched to any gene: 4. CDR1 and CDR2 (germline): MNHEY, SVGAGI. CDR3 bases: TGTGCCAGCAGTTACGGACAGGAGGGTTCACCCCTCCACTTT. Its translation: CASSYGQEGSPLHF.

The rearrangement uses TRBV21-1 and TRBJ1-5; the D call TRBD1 from the table was never checked on the DNA. TRBV21-1 is termed a pseudogene. The CDR3 consists of 16 residues. CDR3 region: CASRMGQPYSNQPQHF. CDR3 DNA: TGTGCCAGCAGGATGGGACAGCCCTATAGCAATCAGCCCCAGCATTTT.

The chain carries TRBV12-3 or TRBV12-4 and TRBJ1-2; perhaps TRBD1 as D (6 bases). Trimming pared 3 bases from V and 8 bases from J, leaving 13 bases between. The CDR3 spans 13 residues. This chain's CDR3 is CASSFNRVEGYTF. DNA for the CDR3: TGTGCCAGCAGTTTCAACAGGGTGGAAGGCTACACCTTC.